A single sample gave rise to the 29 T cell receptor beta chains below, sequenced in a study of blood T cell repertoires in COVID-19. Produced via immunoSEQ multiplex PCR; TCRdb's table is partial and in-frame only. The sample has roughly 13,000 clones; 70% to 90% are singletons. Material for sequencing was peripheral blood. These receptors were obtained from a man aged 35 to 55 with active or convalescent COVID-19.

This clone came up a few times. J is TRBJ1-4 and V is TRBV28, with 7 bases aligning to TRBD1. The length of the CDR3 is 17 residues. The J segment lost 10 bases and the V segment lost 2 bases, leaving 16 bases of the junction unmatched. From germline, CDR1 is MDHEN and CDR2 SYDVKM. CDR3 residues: CASSLRTYRGGVGKLFF. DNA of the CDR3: TGTGCCAGCAGTTTACGAACGTATCGAGGGGGCGTTGGAAAACTGTTTTTT. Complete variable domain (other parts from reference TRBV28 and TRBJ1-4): DVKVTQSSRYLVKRTGEKVFLECVQDMDHENMFWYRQDPGLGLRLIYFSYDVKMKEKGDIPEGYSVSREKKERFSLILESASTNQTSMYLCASSLRTYRGGVGKLFFGSGTQLSVL.

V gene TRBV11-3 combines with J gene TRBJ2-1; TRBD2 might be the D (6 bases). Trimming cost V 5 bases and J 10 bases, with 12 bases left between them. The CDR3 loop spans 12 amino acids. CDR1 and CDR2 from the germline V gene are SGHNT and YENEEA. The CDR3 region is CASSRTTEEQFF. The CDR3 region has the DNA TGTGCCAGCAGCCGGACTACAGAAGAGCAGTTCTTC.

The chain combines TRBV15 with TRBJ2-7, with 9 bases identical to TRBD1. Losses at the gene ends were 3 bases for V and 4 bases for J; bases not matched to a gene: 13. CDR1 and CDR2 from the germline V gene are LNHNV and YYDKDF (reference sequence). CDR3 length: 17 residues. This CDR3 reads CATSSGDSGQGYYEQYF. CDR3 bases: TGTGCCACCAGCAGTGGGGATTCGGGACAGGGATATTACGAGCAGTACTTC. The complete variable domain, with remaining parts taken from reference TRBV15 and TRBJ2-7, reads DAMVIQNPRYQVTQFGKPVTLSCSQTLNHNVMYWYQQKSSQAPKLLFHYYDKDFNNEADTPDNFQSRRPNTSFCFLDIRSPGLGDTAMYLCATSSGDSGQGYYEQYFGPGTRLTVT.

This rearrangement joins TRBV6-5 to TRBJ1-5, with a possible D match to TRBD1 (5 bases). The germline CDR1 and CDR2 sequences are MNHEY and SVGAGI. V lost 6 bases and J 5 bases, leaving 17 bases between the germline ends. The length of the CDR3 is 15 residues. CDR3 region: CASRLLGALDQPQHF. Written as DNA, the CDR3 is TGTGCCAGCAGGCTTCTAGGGGCATTGGATCAGCCCCAGCATTTT.

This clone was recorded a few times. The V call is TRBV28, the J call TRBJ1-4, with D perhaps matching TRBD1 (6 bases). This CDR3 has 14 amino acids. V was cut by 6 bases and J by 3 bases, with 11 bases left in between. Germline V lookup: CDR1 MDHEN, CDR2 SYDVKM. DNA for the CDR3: TGTGCCAGCAGCGGGGGGGGCGCTAATGAAAAACTGTTTTTT. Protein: CASSGGGANEKLFF.

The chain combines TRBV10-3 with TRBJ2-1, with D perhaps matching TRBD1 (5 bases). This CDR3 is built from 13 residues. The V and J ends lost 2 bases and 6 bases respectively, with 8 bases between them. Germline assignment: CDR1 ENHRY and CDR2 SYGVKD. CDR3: CAISEDSPNEQFF. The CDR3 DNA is TGTGCCATCAGTGAGGACAGTCCCAATGAGCAGTTCTTC.

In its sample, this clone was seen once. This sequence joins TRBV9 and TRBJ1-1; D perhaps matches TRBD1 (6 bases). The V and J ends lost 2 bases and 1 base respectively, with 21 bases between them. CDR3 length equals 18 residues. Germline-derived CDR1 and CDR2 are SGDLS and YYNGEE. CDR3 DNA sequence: TGTGCCAGCAGCGTCGACTTTCAGGGGATAGGCGCGAACACTGAAGCTTTCTTT. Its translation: CASSVDFQGIGANTEAFF.

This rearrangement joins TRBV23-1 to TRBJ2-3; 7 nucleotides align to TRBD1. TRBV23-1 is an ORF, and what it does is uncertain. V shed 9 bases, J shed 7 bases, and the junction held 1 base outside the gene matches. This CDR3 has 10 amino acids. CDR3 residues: CARGGHTQYF. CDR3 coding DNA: TGCGCCAGAGGGGGCCATACGCAGTATTTT.

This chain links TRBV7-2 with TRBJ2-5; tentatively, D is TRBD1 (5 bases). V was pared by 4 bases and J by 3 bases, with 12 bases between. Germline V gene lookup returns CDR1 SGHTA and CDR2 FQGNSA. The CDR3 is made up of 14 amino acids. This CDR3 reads CASSSMDKEETQYF. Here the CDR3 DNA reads TGTGCCAGCAGCTCGATGGACAAGGAAGAGACCCAGTACTTC.

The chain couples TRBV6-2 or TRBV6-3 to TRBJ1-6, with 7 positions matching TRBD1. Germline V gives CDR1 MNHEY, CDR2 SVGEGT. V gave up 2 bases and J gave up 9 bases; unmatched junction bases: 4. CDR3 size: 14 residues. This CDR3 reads CASSYRAGGSPLHF. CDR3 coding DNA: TGTGCCAGCAGTTACCGGGCAGGGGGTTCACCCCTCCACTTT.

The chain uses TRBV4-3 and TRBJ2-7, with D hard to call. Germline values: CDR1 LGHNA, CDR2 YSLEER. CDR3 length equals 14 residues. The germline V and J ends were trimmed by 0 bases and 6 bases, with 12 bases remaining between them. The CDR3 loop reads CASSQDTVSAEQYF. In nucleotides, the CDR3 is TGCGCCAGCAGCCAAGATACAGTTTCTGCCGAGCAGTACTTC.

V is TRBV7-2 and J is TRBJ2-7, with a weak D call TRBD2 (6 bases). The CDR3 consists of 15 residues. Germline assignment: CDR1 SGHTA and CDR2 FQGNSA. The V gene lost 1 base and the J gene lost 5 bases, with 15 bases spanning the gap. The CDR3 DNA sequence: TGTGCCAGCAGCTTAGACCGACTAGGATCCGACGAGCAGTACTTC. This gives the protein CASSLDRLGSDEQYF.

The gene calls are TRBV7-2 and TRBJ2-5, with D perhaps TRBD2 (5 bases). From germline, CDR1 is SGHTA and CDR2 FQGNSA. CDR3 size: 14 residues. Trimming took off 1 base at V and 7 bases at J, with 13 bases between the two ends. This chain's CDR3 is CASSLGNSVGTQYF. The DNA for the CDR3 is TGTGCCAGCAGCTTAGGGAATAGCGTAGGGACCCAGTACTTC. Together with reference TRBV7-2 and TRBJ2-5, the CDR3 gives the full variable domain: GAGVSQSPSNKVTEKGKDVELRCDPISGHTALYWYRQSLGQGLEFLIYFQGNSAPDKSGLPSDRFSAERTGGSVSTLTIQRTQQEDSAVYLCASSLGNSVGTQYFGPGTRLLVL.

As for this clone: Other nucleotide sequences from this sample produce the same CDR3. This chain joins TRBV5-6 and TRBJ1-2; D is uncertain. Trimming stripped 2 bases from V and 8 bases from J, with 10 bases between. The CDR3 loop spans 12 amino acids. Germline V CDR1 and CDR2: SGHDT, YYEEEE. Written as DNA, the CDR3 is TGTGCCAGCAGCTTCCCGGGTTACGGCTACACCTTC. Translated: CASSFPGYGYTF.

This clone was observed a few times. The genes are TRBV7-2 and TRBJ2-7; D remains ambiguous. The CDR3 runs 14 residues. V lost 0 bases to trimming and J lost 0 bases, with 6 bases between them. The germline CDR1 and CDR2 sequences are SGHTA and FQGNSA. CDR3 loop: CASSLASFSYEQYF. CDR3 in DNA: TGTGCCAGCAGCTTAGCCTCCTTCTCCTACGAGCAGTACTTC.

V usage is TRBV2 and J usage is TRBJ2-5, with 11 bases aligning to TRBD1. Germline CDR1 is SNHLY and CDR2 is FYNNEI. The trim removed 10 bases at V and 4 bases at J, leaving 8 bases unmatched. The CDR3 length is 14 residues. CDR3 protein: CATTRDRGLETQYF. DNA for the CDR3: TGTGCCACAACCCGGGACAGGGGGTTAGAGACCCAGTACTTC. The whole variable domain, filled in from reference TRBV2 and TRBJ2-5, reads EPEVTQTPSHQVTQMGQEVILRCVPISNHLYFYWYRQILGQKVEFLVSFYNNEISEKSEIFDDQFSVERPDGSNFTLKIRSTKLEDSAMYFCATTRDRGLETQYFGPGTRLLVL.

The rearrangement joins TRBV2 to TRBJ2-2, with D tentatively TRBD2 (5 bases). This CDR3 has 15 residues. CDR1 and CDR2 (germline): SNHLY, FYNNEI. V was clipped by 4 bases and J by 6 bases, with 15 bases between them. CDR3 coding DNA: TGTGCCAGCAGTGTCCCGGGGTTCTCCTCCGGGGAGCTGTTTTTT. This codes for CASSVPGFSSGELFF.

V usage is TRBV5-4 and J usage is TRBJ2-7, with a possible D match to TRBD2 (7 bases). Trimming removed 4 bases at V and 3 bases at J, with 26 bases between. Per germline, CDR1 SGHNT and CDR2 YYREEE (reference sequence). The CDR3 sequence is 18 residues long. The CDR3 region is CASSPGGGGPKSGYEQYF. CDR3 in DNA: TGTGCCAGCAGCCCAGGAGGGGGGGGACCAAAAAGTGGCTACGAGCAGTACTTC.

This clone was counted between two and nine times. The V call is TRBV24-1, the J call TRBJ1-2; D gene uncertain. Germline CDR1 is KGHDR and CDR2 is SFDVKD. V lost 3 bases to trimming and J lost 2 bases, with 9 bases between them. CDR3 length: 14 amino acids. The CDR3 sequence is CATSDRRQNYGYTF. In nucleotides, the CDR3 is TGTGCCACCAGTGATCGCAGGCAGAACTATGGCTACACCTTC.

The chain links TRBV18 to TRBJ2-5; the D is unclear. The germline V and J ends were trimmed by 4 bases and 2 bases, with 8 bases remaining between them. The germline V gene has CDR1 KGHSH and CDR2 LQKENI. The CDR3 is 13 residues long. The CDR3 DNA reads TGTGCCAGCTCACTCTCTTCTCAAGAGACCCAGTACTTC. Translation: CASSLSSQETQYF.

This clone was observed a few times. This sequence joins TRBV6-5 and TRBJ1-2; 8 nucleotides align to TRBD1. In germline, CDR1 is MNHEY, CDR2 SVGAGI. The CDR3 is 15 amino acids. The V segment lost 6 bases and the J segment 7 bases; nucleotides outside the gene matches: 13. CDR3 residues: CASRVRDRTIGGYTF. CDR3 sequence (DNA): TGTGCCAGCAGAGTCCGGGACAGGACGATAGGTGGCTACACCTTC.

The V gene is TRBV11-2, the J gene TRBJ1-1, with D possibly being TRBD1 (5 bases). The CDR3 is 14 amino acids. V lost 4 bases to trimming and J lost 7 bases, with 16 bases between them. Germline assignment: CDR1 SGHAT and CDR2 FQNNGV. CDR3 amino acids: CASSSNVGRFEAFF. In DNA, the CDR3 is TGTGCCAGCAGCTCTAACGTGGGGCGTTTTGAAGCTTTCTTT.

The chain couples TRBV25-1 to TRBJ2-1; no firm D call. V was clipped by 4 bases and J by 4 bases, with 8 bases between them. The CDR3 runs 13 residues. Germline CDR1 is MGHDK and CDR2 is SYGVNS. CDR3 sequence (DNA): TGTGCCAGCAGTGGAAGCCCTTACAATGAGCAGTTCTTC. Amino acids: CASSGSPYNEQFF.

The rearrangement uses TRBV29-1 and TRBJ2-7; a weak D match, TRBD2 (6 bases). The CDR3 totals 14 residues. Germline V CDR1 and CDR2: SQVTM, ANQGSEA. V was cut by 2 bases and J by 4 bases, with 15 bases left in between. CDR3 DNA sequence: TGCAGCGTTGAAAAGGTGGCAGGGACTTACGAGCAGTACTTC. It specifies CSVEKVAGTYEQYF.

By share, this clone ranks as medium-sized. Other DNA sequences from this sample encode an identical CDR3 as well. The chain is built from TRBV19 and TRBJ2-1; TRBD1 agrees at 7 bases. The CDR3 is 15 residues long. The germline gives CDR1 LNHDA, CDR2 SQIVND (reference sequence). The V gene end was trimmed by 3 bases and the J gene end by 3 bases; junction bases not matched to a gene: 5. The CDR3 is CASSIKGGLYNEQFF. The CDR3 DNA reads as TGTGCCAGTAGTATCAAAGGGGGCCTCTACAATGAGCAGTTCTTC.

CDR3 sequence reads: CASREVGLGHNSPLHF. As DNA, the CDR3 is TGTGCCAGTAGAGAAGTGGGCCTGGGGCATAATTCACCCCTCCACTTT. This chain uses TRBV19 with TRBJ1-6; tentative D call: TRBD1 (5 bases). The CDR3 has 16 amino acids. The V gene's germline CDR1 is LNHDA and CDR2 SQIVND (reference sequence). V was clipped by 6 bases and J by 5 bases, with 17 bases between them.

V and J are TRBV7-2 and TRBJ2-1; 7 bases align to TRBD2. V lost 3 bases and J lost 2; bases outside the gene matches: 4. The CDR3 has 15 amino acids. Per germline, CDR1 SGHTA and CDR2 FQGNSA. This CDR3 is CASSFTAGAYNEQFF. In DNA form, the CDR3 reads TGTGCCAGCAGCTTTACGGCGGGGGCCTACAATGAGCAGTTCTTC.

CDR3: CASSDREGQPQHF. In DNA form, the CDR3 reads TGTGCCAGCAGTGACAGGGAGGGTCAGCCCCAGCATTTT. The chain uses TRBV2 and TRBJ1-5; D is possibly TRBD1 (5 bases). Germline V gene lookup returns CDR1 SNHLY and CDR2 FYNNEI. The CDR3 totals 13 residues. Trimming stripped 3 bases from V and 6 bases from J, with 9 bases between.

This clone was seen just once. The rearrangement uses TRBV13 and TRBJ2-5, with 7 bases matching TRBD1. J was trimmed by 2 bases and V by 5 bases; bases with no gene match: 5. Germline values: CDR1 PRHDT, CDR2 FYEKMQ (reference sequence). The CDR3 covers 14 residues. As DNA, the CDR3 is TGTGCCAGCAGCCAGCCGGGACAGCAAGAGACCCAGTACTTC. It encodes CASSQPGQQETQYF.